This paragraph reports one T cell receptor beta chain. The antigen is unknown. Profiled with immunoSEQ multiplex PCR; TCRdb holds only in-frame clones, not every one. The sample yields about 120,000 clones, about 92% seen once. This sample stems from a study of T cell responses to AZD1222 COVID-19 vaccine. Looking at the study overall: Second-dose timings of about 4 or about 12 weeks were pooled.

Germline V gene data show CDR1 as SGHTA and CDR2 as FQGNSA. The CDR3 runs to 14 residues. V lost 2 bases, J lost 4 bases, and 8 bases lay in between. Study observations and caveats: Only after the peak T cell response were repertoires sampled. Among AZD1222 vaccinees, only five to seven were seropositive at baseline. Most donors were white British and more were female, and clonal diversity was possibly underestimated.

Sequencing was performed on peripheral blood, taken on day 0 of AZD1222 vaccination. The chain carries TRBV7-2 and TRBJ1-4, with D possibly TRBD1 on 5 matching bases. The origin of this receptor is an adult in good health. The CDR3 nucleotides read TGTGCCAGCAGCTTATGGGACCTTAATGAAAAACTGTTTTTT. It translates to CASSLWDLNEKLFF. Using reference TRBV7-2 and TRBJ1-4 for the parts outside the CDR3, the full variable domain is GAGVSQSPSNKVTEKGKDVELRCDPISGHTALYWYRQSLGQGLEFLIYFQGNSAPDKSGLPSDRFSAERTGGSVSTLTIQRTQQEDSAVYLCASSLWDLNEKLFFGSGTQLSVL.